This TCR beta chain was sequenced for a study of blood T cell repertoires in COVID-19 (TCRdb year 2020). The study in broad terms: Samples from collaborators originated in the United States, Italy and Spain and spanned both the acute and convalescent phases of COVID-19. The material from the prospective study consisted of cDNA or gDNA derived from T cells, B-cell-depleted T cells, or PBMCs. The dataset comprised deeply sampled blood TCRbeta repertoires from subjects exposed to, actively infected with, or recovered from COVID-19. The repertoires were released in a freely available public database meant as a resource for research on the immune response to SARS-CoV-2. Samples were obtained from the ongoing ImmuneRACE study (first 160 participants) and from 950 to 1,500 subjects provided by 6 global collaborators. Sample metadata almost always included a de-identified subject ID, COVID-19 status, age in years and sex. Where available, HLA class I and class II types were obtained from metadata supplied by the sample provider rather than from assay-based typing. General study outcomes and caveats: Clinical and demographic metadata were provided uncurated, with the amount varying by source and participant.

In the germline V gene, CDR1 corresponds to SNHLY and CDR2 to FYNNEI. The V end loses 2 bases and the J end loses 0 bases, and a stretch of 10 bases separates them. From the cysteine up to the phenylalanine, the CDR3 has a length of 15 residues. Of all the DNA, just the CDR3 is kept, 45 bases in frame from base 1. TCRbeta CDR3 regions were amplified from genomic DNA by means of the immunoSEQ Assay, a bias-controlled multiplex PCR. From the authors' description of their analysis: The number of nucleated cells in each sample was estimated from the amplification of reference gene primers within the assay. To quantify the absolute abundance of each unique TCRbeta CDR3 rearrangement, sequence reads were collapsed and filtered. For each sample, productive Simpson clonality was calculated as the square root of Simpson's diversity index across productive rearrangements. Drawn from immuneACCESS, this table holds only the in-frame rearrangements with V and J called that TCRdb kept. Clones are partly lost; checked studies trace under half to an unresolved V gene and leave the rest unexplained. V, J and clone size derive from that table, while D and trimming were established from the DNA sequence. The sample table lists 130,000 to 150,000 clones, 81% of them with a count of one. The ten biggest clones cover 7% to 9% of the sample.

The collaborating institutions used their own protocols to collect whole blood in K2EDTA tubes. For TCRbeta analysis, collaborators shipped samples as frozen whole blood, isolated PBMCs, or DNA extracted from either of those sample types. This clone has a handful of counts. Its antigen is unknown. No qualities accompany the bases; no much larger clone lies one base away. The specimen was peripheral blood. The chain is made from TRBV2 and TRBJ1-2; no D gene is confidently identified. This TCR derives from a human donor with acute or convalescent COVID-19. The donor label of this sample is uncertain. CDR3 region: CASSELEGANYGYTF. Here is the DNA: TGTGCCAGCAGTGAATTAGAGGGAGCTAACTATGGCTACACCTTC.